This is a list of T cell receptor beta chains from one sample in a study of tumor and adjacent non-tumor tissue in lung cancer. TCRdb itself ran the multiplex PCR reads through MiXCR, one entry per CDR3 protein. Of roughly 45,000 distinct CDR3 sequences detected, roughly 60% appear once; the ten largest clones hold under 60%. Sequenced input: distant non-tumor lung tissue. These receptors all stem from a man over 45 with non-small cell lung cancer. Both conserved end residues are part of each CDR3. Fields, in order: CDR3 protein, CDR3 DNA, clone size, D gene, V gene, J gene. The D gene is left open where the match is weak. Only some rows state a clone size, as once, few, many or a class for expanded clones.

CDR3 protein: CASSNRAGNEQFF
CDR3 DNA: TGTGCCAGCAGTAACCGAGCGGGGAATGAGCAGTTCTTC
clone size: many
D gene: TRBD2
V gene: TRBV6-5
J gene: TRBJ2-1

CDR3 protein: CASNSRDRHSYDQYF
CDR3 DNA: TGTGCCAGCAATTCCCGGGACAGGCACTCCTACGACCAGTACTTC
clone size: -
D gene: TRBD1
V gene: TRBV6-5
J gene: TRBJ2-7

CDR3 protein: CASIGRSIQYF
CDR3 DNA: TGTGCCAGTATAGGACGGTCCATTCAGTACTTC
clone size: -
D gene: -
V gene: TRBV2
J gene: TRBJ2-4

CDR3 protein: CASGEGTVEETQYF
CDR3 DNA: TGTGCCAGCGGGGAAGGGACAGTCGAAGAGACCCAGTACTTC
clone size: many
D gene: TRBD1
V gene: TRBV2
J gene: TRBJ2-5

CDR3 protein: CTSSENGGTSTDTQYF
CDR3 DNA: TGTACCAGCAGTGAGAACGGCGGGACTAGCACAGATACGCAGTATTTT
clone size: -
D gene: -
V gene: TRBV6-1
J gene: TRBJ2-3

CDR3 protein: CASSSTYFRGFGANVLTF
CDR3 DNA: TGTGCCAGCAGCTCCACTTACTTCAGGGGATTCGGGGCCAACGTCCTGACTTTC
clone size: many
D gene: -
V gene: TRBV13
J gene: TRBJ2-6

CDR3 protein: CASSPGTSGFADTQYF
CDR3 DNA: TGTGCCAGCAGCCCAGGGACTAGCGGGTTTGCAGATACGCAGTATTTT
clone size: -
D gene: TRBD2
V gene: TRBV11-3
J gene: TRBJ2-3

CDR3 protein: CASSQTGTTDQSYGCTF
CDR3 DNA: TGCGCCAGCAGCCAGACAGGGACTACCGACCAGAGCTATGGCTGCACCTTC
clone size: -
D gene: TRBD1
V gene: TRBV4-1
J gene: TRBJ1-2

CDR3 protein: CAWSFGGRLTYEQYF
CDR3 DNA: TGTGCCTGGAGTTTTGGGGGGCGGCTTACCTACGAGCAGTACTTC
clone size: many
D gene: -
V gene: TRBV30
J gene: TRBJ2-7

CDR3 protein: CASSFLSGLGGNTIYF
CDR3 DNA: TGCGCCAGCAGCTTCCTCTCGGGCCTCGGAGGAAACACCATATATTTT
clone size: few
D gene: -
V gene: TRBV5-1
J gene: TRBJ1-3

CDR3 protein: CASSSPQGTYGYTF
CDR3 DNA: TGTGCCAGCAGTTCCCCACAGGGTACATATGGCTACACCTTC
clone size: many
D gene: -
V gene: TRBV28
J gene: TRBJ1-2

CDR3 protein: CASSIGTAGCTEAFF
CDR3 DNA: TGTGCCAGCAGCATAGGAACTGCAGGGTGCACTGAAGCTTTCTTT
clone size: -
D gene: -
V gene: TRBV11-1
J gene: TRBJ1-1

CDR3 protein: CASRFPTGYTEAFF
CDR3 DNA: TGTGCCAGCAGGTTCCCAACAGGGTACACTGAAGCTTTCTTT
clone size: -
D gene: -
V gene: TRBV11-1
J gene: TRBJ1-1

CDR3 protein: CASGLGLVQNTGELFF
CDR3 DNA: TGTGCTAGTGGTTTGGGACTAGTGCAGAACACCGGGGAGCTGTTTTTT
clone size: medium-sized
D gene: -
V gene: TRBV12-5
J gene: TRBJ2-2

CDR3 protein: CAWSGTNGTTQYF
CDR3 DNA: TGTGCCTGGAGCGGGACTAATGGGACGACCCAGTACTTC
clone size: -
D gene: TRBD2
V gene: TRBV30
J gene: TRBJ2-5

CDR3 protein: CASSYHGNSYEQYF
CDR3 DNA: TGTGCCAGCAGCTACCATGGGAACTCCTACGAGCAGTACTTC
clone size: few
D gene: -
V gene: TRBV7-9
J gene: TRBJ2-7

CDR3 protein: CSATRTSGAVETQYF
CDR3 DNA: TGCAGTGCTACAAGGACTAGCGGAGCCGTCGAGACCCAGTACTTC
clone size: many
D gene: TRBD2
V gene: TRBV20-1
J gene: TRBJ2-5

CDR3 protein: CASSSHDKNTEAFF
CDR3 DNA: TGTGCCAGCAGTTCACACGACAAGAACACTGAAGCTTTCTTT
clone size: many
D gene: -
V gene: TRBV28
J gene: TRBJ1-1

CDR3 protein: CASSHGLAASSGVNVLTF
CDR3 DNA: TGCGCCAGCAGCCATGGACTAGCGGCGAGCTCAGGGGTCAACGTCCTGACTTTC
clone size: -
D gene: TRBD2
V gene: TRBV4-1
J gene: TRBJ2-6

CDR3 protein: CASSLGGTKSEAFF
CDR3 DNA: TGTGCCAGCAGTCTCGGCGGGACGAAGTCTGAAGCTTTCTTT
clone size: -
D gene: -
V gene: TRBV6-5
J gene: TRBJ1-1

CDR3 protein: CASSQDLLSSPLHF
CDR3 DNA: TGTGCCAGCAGCCAAGATCTGTTAAGTTCACCCCTCCACTTT
clone size: many
D gene: -
V gene: TRBV14
J gene: TRBJ1-6

CDR3 protein: CSVVGQGRTDTQYF
CDR3 DNA: TGCAGCGTTGTGGGACAGGGACGCACAGATACGCAGTATTTT
clone size: many
D gene: TRBD1
V gene: TRBV29-1
J gene: TRBJ2-3

CDR3 protein: CSAQSGSGNTIYF
CDR3 DNA: TGCAGTGCCCAGAGCGGGTCTGGAAACACCATATATTTT
clone size: few
D gene: -
V gene: TRBV20-1
J gene: TRBJ1-3

CDR3 protein: CASSLGWQGDYEQYF
CDR3 DNA: TGCGCCAGCAGCCTGGGGTGGCAGGGGGACTACGAGCAGTACTTC
clone size: -
D gene: TRBD1
V gene: TRBV5-1
J gene: TRBJ2-7

CDR3 protein: CASRITGFSYEQYF
CDR3 DNA: TGTGCCAGCAGGATAACAGGGTTCTCCTACGAGCAGTACTTC
clone size: many
D gene: -
V gene: TRBV6-5
J gene: TRBJ2-7

CDR3 protein: CASSPVDRGLSGANVLTF
CDR3 DNA: TGTGCCAGCAGCCCCGTGGACAGGGGGCTCTCTGGGGCCAACGTCCTGACTTTC
clone size: many
D gene: TRBD1
V gene: TRBV12-3/TRBV12-4
J gene: TRBJ2-6

CDR3 protein: CASSLVTSGYQETQYF
CDR3 DNA: TGTGCCAGCAGCTTGGTTACTAGCGGTTATCAAGAGACCCAGTACTTC
clone size: few
D gene: TRBD2
V gene: TRBV7-9
J gene: TRBJ2-5

CDR3 protein: CANSLGTATYKQYF
CDR3 DNA: TGTGCCAACAGTTTAGGGACAGCTACCTACAAGCAGTACTTC
clone size: -
D gene: TRBD1
V gene: TRBV28
J gene: TRBJ2-7

CDR3 protein: CSVITSGYNEQFF
CDR3 DNA: TGCAGCGTTATTACTAGCGGGTACAATGAGCAGTTCTTC
clone size: few
D gene: TRBD2
V gene: TRBV29-1
J gene: TRBJ2-1

CDR3 protein: CASSHVTKVYGYTF
CDR3 DNA: TGCGCCAGCAGCCATGTGACGAAGGTCTATGGCTACACCTTC
clone size: many
D gene: -
V gene: TRBV4-1
J gene: TRBJ1-2

CDR3 protein: CASRPSSGGDPSGYGYTF
CDR3 DNA: TGTGCCAGCAGACCTAGTAGCGGGGGCGATCCTTCTGGCTATGGCTACACCTTC
clone size: many
D gene: -
V gene: TRBV6-5
J gene: TRBJ1-2

CDR3 protein: CASIEQGGIWDF
CDR3 DNA: TGTGCCAGCATTGAGCAGGGAGGTATTTGGGACTTC
clone size: many
D gene: -
V gene: TRBV28
J gene: TRBJ2-7

CDR3 protein: CASSHITDTQYF
CDR3 DNA: TGTGCCAGCAGCCATATCACAGATACGCAGTATTTT
clone size: -
D gene: -
V gene: TRBV11-2
J gene: TRBJ2-3

CDR3 protein: CIVDYVGGNTGELFF
CDR3 DNA: TGCATCGTTGATTACGTGGGAGGGAACACCGGGGAGCTGTTTTTT
clone size: -
D gene: -
V gene: TRBV29-1
J gene: TRBJ2-2

CDR3 protein: CASSLSRLLGWYF
CDR3 DNA: TGTGCCAGCAGCTTATCGAGACTCTTGGGGTGGTACTTC
clone size: -
D gene: -
V gene: TRBV11-1
J gene: TRBJ2-7

CDR3 protein: CAWSVQGAQNIQYF
CDR3 DNA: TGTGCCTGGAGTGTGCAGGGGGCCCAAAACATTCAGTACTTC
clone size: many
D gene: TRBD1
V gene: TRBV30
J gene: TRBJ2-4

CDR3 protein: CASSWAYNEQFF
CDR3 DNA: TGCGCCAGCAGCTGGGCATACAATGAGCAGTTCTTC
clone size: -
D gene: -
V gene: TRBV7-9
J gene: TRBJ2-1

CDR3 protein: CASSQAQERYEQYF
CDR3 DNA: TGTGCCAGCAGCCAGGCCCAGGAGCGCTACGAGCAGTACTTC
clone size: many
D gene: -
V gene: TRBV4-2
J gene: TRBJ2-7

CDR3 protein: CASSHEGLARANTGELFF
CDR3 DNA: TGTGCCAGCAGCCATGAGGGACTAGCGAGGGCGAACACCGGGGAGCTATTTTTT
clone size: -
D gene: TRBD2
V gene: TRBV4-2
J gene: TRBJ2-2

CDR3 protein: CASSLDQGDTEAFF
CDR3 DNA: TGTGCCAGCAGTTTAGACCAGGGAGACACTGAAGCTTTCTTT
clone size: many
D gene: -
V gene: TRBV12-3/TRBV12-4
J gene: TRBJ1-1

CDR3 protein: CASSTQGSTETQYF
CDR3 DNA: TGCGCCAGCAGCACCCAGGGGAGTACAGAGACCCAGTACTTC
clone size: -
D gene: -
V gene: TRBV4-1
J gene: TRBJ2-5

CDR3 protein: CASSTSGRTYNEQFF
CDR3 DNA: TGTGCTAGCAGTACTAGTGGGAGGACATACAATGAGCAGTTCTTC
clone size: -
D gene: -
V gene: TRBV6-2/TRBV6-3
J gene: TRBJ2-1

CDR3 protein: CASSYSPDTGELLF
CDR3 DNA: TGTGCCAGCAGTTACAGTCCCGACACCGGGGAGCTGCTTTTT
clone size: -
D gene: -
V gene: TRBV6-5
J gene: TRBJ2-2

CDR3 protein: CASRRDPETHNF
CDR3 DNA: TGTGCCAGCAGGCGAGACCCAGAGACCCATAACTTC
clone size: -
D gene: -
V gene: TRBV12-3/TRBV12-4
J gene: TRBJ2-5

CDR3 protein: CASSPGTSGLGVETRYF
CDR3 DNA: TGCGCCAGCAGCCCTGGGACTAGCGGGTTAGGCGTAGAGACCCGGTACTTC
clone size: -
D gene: TRBD2
V gene: TRBV5-1
J gene: TRBJ2-5

CDR3 protein: CASSLYGTGTSYEQYF
CDR3 DNA: TGTGCCAGCAGTTTATACGGGACAGGGACCTCCTACGAGCAGTACTTC
clone size: many
D gene: TRBD1
V gene: TRBV28
J gene: TRBJ2-7

CDR3 protein: CSAGTSGGALETQYF
CDR3 DNA: TGCAGCGCTGGGACTAGTGGGGGGGCCCTAGAGACCCAGTACTTC
clone size: -
D gene: TRBD2
V gene: TRBV29-1
J gene: TRBJ2-5

CDR3 protein: CSALTGAGANVLTF
CDR3 DNA: TGCAGTGCTCTGACGGGGGCTGGGGCCAACGTCCTGACTTTC
clone size: many
D gene: -
V gene: TRBV20-1
J gene: TRBJ2-6

CDR3 protein: CASSEDQGAYEQYF
CDR3 DNA: TGTGCCAGCAGTGAAGATCAGGGCGCCTACGAGCAGTACTTC
clone size: few
D gene: -
V gene: TRBV2
J gene: TRBJ2-7

CDR3 protein: CIATGRAPFKNQPQHF
CDR3 DNA: TGCATTGCCACGGGGCGGGCCCCCTTTAAGAATCAGCCCCAGCATTTT
clone size: -
D gene: -
V gene: TRBV20-1
J gene: TRBJ1-5

CDR3 protein: CASRPSGDVHEQFF
CDR3 DNA: TGTGCCAGCAGGCCTAGCGGGGACGTCCATGAGCAGTTCTTC
clone size: many
D gene: TRBD2
V gene: TRBV28
J gene: TRBJ2-1

CDR3 protein: CASSLADGVKGQFF
CDR3 DNA: TGTGCCAGCAGCTTAGCCGACGGGGTCAAAGGGCAGTTCTTC
clone size: -
D gene: -
V gene: TRBV7-8
J gene: TRBJ2-1

CDR3 protein: CASNGGDTQYF
CDR3 DNA: TGTGCCAGCAATGGAGGGGATACGCAGTATTTT
clone size: -
D gene: -
V gene: TRBV11-3
J gene: TRBJ2-3

CDR3 protein: CASSPLAGGGQFF
CDR3 DNA: TGCGCCAGCAGCCCCCTAGCGGGGGGCGGGCAGTTCTTC
clone size: -
D gene: TRBD2
V gene: TRBV2
J gene: TRBJ2-1

CDR3 protein: CTSSLGGQASTDTQYF
CDR3 DNA: TGTACCAGCAGTTTGGGAGGACAAGCTAGCACAGATACGCAGTATTTT
clone size: -
D gene: -
V gene: TRBV12-3/TRBV12-4
J gene: TRBJ2-3

CDR3 protein: CAGSYPRGTKETQYF
CDR3 DNA: TGTGCCGGCAGTTACCCCCGCGGAACCAAAGAGACCCAGTACTTC
clone size: -
D gene: -
V gene: TRBV6-5
J gene: TRBJ2-5

CDR3 protein: CASSMALAGGPKNIQYF
CDR3 DNA: TGTGCCAGTAGTATGGCTCTAGCGGGAGGGCCAAAAAACATTCAGTACTTC
clone size: -
D gene: TRBD2
V gene: TRBV19
J gene: TRBJ2-4

CDR3 protein: CSTREGFSTDMQYF
CDR3 DNA: TGCAGTACTAGAGAGGGTTTCAGTACAGATATGCAGTATTTT
clone size: -
D gene: -
V gene: TRBV20-1
J gene: TRBJ2-3

CDR3 protein: CTSRLSGTDLGGAQYF
CDR3 DNA: TGTACCAGCAGGCTTTCCGGGACGGACTTAGGGGGGGCCCAGTACTTC
clone size: -
D gene: -
V gene: TRBV6-5
J gene: TRBJ2-5

CDR3 protein: CASSYETEQFF
CDR3 DNA: TGTGCCAGCTCGTATGAGACGGAGCAGTTCTTC
clone size: few
D gene: -
V gene: TRBV2
J gene: TRBJ2-1